The present T cell receptor beta chain was sequenced within a study of T cell repertoires in cytomegalovirus infection. Study as a whole: CMV epitopes used comprised recently identified HLA-C-restricted ones and well-studied HLA-B-restricted ones. Indications came from public TCR beta signatures; they pointed to CMV infection and to a matching HLA type.

Germline assignment: CDR1 MNHEY and CDR2 SMNVEV (reference sequence). This CDR3 has 15 amino acids. The V end lost 3 bases, the J end lost 2 bases, and 13 bases lay between the germline ends. Using its own MiXCR run on the reads, TCRdb lists one record per CDR3 protein. The table shows approximately 990,000 distinct CDR3 sequences, with roughly 31% occurring only once. This clonotype was seen a single time. Antigen specificity is unknown. Sequenced here: cultured CD8+ T cells from PBMCs, sampled from culture after CMV antigen stimulation. This sequence joins TRBV27 and TRBJ2-5; no definite D call. The receptor comes from a human donor in good health (CMV status not recorded). Some clones in this sample may be carry-over from other donors' samples. CDR3 DNA sequence: TGTGCCAGCAGTTTTTTGGACGGGTATCAAGAGACCCAGTACTTC. It translates to CASSFLDGYQETQYF.